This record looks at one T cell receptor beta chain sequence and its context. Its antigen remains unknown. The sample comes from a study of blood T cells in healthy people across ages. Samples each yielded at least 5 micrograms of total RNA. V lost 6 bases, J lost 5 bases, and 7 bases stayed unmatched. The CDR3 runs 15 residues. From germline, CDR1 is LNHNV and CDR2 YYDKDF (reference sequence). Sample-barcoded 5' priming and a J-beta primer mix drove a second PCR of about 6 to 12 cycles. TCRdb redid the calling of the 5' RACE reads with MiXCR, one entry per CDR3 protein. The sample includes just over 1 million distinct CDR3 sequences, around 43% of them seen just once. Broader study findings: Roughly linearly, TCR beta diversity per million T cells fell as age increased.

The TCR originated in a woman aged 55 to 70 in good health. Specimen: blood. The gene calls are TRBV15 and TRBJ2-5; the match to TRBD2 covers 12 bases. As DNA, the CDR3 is TGTGCCACCAGTGAGACTAGCGGGAGTCTGGAGACCCAGTACTTC. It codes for CATSETSGSLETQYF. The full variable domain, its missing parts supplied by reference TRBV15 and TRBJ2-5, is DAMVIQNPRYQVTQFGKPVTLSCSQTLNHNVMYWYQQKSSQAPKLLFHYYDKDFNNEADTPDNFQSRRPNTSFCFLDIRSPGLGDTAMYLCATSETSGSLETQYFGPGTRLLVL.